These 5 T cell receptor beta chains were sequenced from one sample in a study of T cells of healthy individuals. TCRdb re-derived calls from the 5' RACE reads in MiXCR, one entry per CDR3 protein. The sample has around 63,000 distinct CDR3 sequences; about a sixth are singletons. The receptor source for this set is a human donor in good health.

J is TRBJ2-1 and V is TRBV3-1; D could derive from TRBD1 or TRBD2 (5 bases each). V lost 2 bases and J 15 bases, leaving 17 bases between the germline ends. CDR1 and CDR2 from the germline V gene are LGHDT and YNNKEL (reference sequence). The length of the CDR3 is 13 residues. The CDR3 is CASSQFRAGSRFF. The DNA of the CDR3 is TGTGCCAGCAGCCAATTCAGGGCAGGGAGTCGGTTCTTC.

This chain uses TRBV12-3 or TRBV12-4 with TRBJ2-3; D unclear. The CDR3 covers 12 residues. V was pared by 6 bases and J by 4 bases, with 8 bases between. The CDR3 coding sequence is TGTGCCAGCAGGACGAACGCAGATACGCAGTATTTT. Its protein is CASRTNADTQYF.

This clonotype was found many times. The chain has TRBV29-1 and TRBJ2-3, with 10 bases that match TRBD1. This CDR3 has 16 amino acids. From germline, CDR1 is SQVTM and CDR2 ANQGSEA. The V segment lost 1 base and the J segment 8 bases; nucleotides outside the gene matches: 12. The CDR3 spells CSVEGGEDRGLTTQYF. The CDR3, as DNA: TGCAGCGTTGAAGGGGGTGAGGACAGGGGGTTAACTACGCAGTATTTT.

Many counts were recorded for this clonotype. The chain has TRBV5-6 and TRBJ2-3; maybe TRBD2 (5 bases). CDR1 SGHDT and CDR2 YYEEEE come from the germline V gene. The V and J ends lost 0 bases and 0 bases respectively, with 8 bases between them. This CDR3 comprises 15 residues. CDR3 loop: CASSLVVASTDTQYF. CDR3 bases: TGTGCCAGCAGCTTGGTTGTAGCGAGCACAGATACGCAGTATTTT.

J is TRBJ2-1 and V is TRBV28; TRBD2 matches at 8 bases. The CDR3 runs to 15 residues. Germline CDR1 reads MDHEN; CDR2 reads SYDVKM. V was clipped by 5 bases and J by 6 bases; unmatched bases: 9. The CDR3 sequence is CASSPTDGRGNEQFF. Written as DNA, the CDR3 is TGTGCCAGCAGTCCCACGGACGGGAGGGGCAATGAGCAGTTCTTC.